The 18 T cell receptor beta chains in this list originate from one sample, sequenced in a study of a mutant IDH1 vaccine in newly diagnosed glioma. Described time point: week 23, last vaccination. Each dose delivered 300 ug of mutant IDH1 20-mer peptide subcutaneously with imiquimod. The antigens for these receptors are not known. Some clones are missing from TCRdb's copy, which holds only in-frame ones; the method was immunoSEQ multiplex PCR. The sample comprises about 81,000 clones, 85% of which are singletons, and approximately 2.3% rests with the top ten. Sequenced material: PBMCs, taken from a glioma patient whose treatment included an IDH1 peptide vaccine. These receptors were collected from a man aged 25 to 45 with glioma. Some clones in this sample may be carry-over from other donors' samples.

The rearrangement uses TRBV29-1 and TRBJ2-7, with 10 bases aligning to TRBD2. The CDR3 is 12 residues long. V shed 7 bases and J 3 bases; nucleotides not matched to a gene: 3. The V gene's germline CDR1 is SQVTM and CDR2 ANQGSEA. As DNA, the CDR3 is TGCAGCGGATCTAGCGGGAGCTACGAGCAGTACTTC. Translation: CSGSSGSYEQYF.

The CDR3, as DNA: TGTGCCAGCAGCTTGATAGCGGGAGGCTCCAATGAGCAGTTCTTC. It specifies CASSLIAGGSNEQFF. This chain uses TRBV5-6 with TRBJ2-1; TRBD2 matches at 10 bases. V lost 1 base and J lost 6; bases outside the gene matches: 4. Germline V gene sequence: CDR1 SGHDT, CDR2 YYEEEE. The CDR3 runs to 15 residues. Complete variable domain (other parts from reference TRBV5-6 and TRBJ2-1): DAGVTQSPTHLIKTRGQQVTLRCSPKSGHDTVSWYQQALGQGPQFIFQYYEEEERQRGNFPDRFSGHQFPNYSSELNVNALLLGDSALYLCASSLIAGGSNEQFFGPGTRLTVL.

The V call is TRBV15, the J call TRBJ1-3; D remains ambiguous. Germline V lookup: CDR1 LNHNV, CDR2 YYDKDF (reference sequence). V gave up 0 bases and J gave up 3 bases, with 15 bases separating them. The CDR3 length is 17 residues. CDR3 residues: CATSRDIGEDIGNTIYF. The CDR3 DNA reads TGTGCCACCAGCAGAGATATCGGAGAAGATATTGGAAACACCATATATTTT.

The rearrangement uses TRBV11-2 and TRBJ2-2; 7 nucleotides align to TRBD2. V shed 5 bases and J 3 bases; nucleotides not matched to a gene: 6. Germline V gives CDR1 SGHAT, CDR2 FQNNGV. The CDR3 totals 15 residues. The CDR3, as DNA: TGTGCCAGCAGCCTGACAGCGGGGTACACCGGGGAGCTGTTTTTT. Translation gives CASSLTAGYTGELFF.

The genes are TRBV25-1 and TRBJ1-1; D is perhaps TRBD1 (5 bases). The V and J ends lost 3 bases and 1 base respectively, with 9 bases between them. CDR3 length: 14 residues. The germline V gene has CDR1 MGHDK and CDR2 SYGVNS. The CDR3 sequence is CASSEGRTNTEAFF. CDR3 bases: TGTGCCAGCAGTGAGGGACGGACGAACACTGAAGCTTTCTTT.

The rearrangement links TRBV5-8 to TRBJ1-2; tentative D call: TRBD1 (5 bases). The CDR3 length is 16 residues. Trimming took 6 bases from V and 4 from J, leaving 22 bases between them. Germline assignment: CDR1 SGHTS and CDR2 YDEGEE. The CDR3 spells CASTPIGHPLLYGYTF. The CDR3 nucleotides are TGTGCCAGCACCCCCATAGGACACCCCCTCCTCTATGGCTACACCTTC.

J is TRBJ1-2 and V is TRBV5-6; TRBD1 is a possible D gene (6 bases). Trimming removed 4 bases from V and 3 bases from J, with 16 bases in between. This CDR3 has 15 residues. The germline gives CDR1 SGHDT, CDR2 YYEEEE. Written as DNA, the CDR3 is TGTGCCAGCAGCCCGACAGGAACAGCGCACTATGGCTACACCTTC. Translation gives CASSPTGTAHYGYTF.

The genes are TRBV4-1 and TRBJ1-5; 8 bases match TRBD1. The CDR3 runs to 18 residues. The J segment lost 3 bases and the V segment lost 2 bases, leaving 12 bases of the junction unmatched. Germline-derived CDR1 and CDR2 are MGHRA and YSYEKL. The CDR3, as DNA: TGCGCCAGCAGCCAACCATCAGAGACAGGGGAATCCAATCAGCCCCAGCATTTT. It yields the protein CASSQPSETGESNQPQHF.

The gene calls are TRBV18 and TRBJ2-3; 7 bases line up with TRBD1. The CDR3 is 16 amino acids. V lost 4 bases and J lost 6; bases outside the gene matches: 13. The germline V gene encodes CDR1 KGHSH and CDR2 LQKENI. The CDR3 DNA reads TGTGCCAGCTCACGGTGGGACAGAACCTCCCATGATACGCAGTATTTT. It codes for CASSRWDRTSHDTQYF.

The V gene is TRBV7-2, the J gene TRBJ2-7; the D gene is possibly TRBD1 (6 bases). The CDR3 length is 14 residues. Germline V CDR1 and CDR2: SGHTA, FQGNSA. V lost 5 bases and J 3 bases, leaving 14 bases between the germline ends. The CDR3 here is CASSPTGSIYEQYF. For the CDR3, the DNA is TGTGCCAGCAGCCCAACAGGGTCCATCTACGAGCAGTACTTC.

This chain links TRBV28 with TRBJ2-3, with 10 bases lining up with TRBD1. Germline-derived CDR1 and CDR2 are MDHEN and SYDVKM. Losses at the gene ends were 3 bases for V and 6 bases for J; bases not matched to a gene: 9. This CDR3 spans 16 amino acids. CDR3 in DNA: TGTGCCAGCAGTTTTGTAGGGACAGGGGATCCCGATACGCAGTATTTT. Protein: CASSFVGTGDPDTQYF.

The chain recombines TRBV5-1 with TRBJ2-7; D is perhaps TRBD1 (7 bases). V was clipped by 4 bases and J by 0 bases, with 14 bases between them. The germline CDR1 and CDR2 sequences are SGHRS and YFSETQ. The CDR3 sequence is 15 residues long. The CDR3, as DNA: TGCGCCAGCAGCCCGGAGGGGGCGATCTCCTACGAGCAGTACTTC. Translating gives CASSPEGAISYEQYF.

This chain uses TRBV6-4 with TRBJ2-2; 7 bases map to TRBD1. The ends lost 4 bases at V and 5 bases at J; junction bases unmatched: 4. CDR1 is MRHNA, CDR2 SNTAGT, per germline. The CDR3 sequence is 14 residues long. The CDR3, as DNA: TGTGCCAGCAGTGGACAGGGTACGACCGGGGAGCTGTTTTTT. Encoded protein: CASSGQGTTGELFF.

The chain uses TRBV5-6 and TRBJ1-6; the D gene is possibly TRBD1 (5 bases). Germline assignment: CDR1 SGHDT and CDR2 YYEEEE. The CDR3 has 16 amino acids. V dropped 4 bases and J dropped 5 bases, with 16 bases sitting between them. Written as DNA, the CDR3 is TGTGCCAGCAGCCGCGGCCCGAGGGGACATAATTCACCCCTCCACTTT. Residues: CASSRGPRGHNSPLHF.

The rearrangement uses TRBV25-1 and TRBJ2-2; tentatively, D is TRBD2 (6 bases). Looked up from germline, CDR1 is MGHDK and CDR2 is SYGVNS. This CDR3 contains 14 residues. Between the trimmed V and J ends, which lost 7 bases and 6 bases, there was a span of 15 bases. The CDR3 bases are TGTGCCAGCAACCTGGACGGGGGACCCGGGGAGCTGTTTTTT. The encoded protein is CASNLDGGPGELFF.

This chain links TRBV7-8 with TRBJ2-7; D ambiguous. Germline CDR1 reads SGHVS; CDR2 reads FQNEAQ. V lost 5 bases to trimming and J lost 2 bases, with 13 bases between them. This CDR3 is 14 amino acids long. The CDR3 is CASSLKILPYEQYF. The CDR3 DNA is TGTGCCAGCAGCCTTAAAATCCTCCCCTACGAGCAGTACTTC. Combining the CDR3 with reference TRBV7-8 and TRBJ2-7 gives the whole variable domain GAGVSQSPRYKVAKRGQDVALRCDPISGHVSLFWYQQALGQGPEFLTYFQNEAQLDKSGLPSDRFFAERPEGSVSTLKIQRTQQEDSAVYLCASSLKILPYEQYFGPGTRLTVT.

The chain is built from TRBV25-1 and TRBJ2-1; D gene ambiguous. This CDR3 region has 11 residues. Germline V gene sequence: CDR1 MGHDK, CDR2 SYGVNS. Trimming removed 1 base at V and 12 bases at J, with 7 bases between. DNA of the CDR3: TGTGCCAGCAGTGAATCCCCCATGCAGTTCTTC. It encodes CASSESPMQFF.

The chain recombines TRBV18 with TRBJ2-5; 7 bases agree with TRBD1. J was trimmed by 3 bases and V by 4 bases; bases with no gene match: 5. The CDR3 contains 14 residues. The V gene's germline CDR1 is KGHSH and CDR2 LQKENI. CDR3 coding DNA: TGTGCCAGCTCACGGGGACAGAGGGAAGAGACCCAGTACTTC. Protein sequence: CASSRGQREETQYF.